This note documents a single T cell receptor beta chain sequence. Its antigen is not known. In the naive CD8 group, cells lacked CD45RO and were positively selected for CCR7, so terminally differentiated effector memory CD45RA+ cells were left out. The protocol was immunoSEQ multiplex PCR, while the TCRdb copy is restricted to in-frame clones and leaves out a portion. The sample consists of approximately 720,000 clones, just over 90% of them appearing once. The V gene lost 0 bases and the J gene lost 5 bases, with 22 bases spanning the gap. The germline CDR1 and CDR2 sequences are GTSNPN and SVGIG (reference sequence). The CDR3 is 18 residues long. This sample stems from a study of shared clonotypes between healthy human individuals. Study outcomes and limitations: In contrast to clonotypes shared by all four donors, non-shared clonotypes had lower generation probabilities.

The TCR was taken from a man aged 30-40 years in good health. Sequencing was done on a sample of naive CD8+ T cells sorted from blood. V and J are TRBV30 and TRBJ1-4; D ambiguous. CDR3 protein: CAWSVTPPSGTANEKLFF. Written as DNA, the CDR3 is TGTGCCTGGAGTGTAACCCCCCCTTCCGGCACAGCGAATGAAAAACTGTTTTTT.